What follows are 31 T cell receptor beta chains derived from one specimen sequenced in a study of shared clonotypes between healthy human individuals. Repertoires were generated with immunoSEQ multiplex PCR, while TCRdb's copy carries only in-frame clones and drops some. The sample contains a few million clones, under 95% of which appear only once. The sample taken for sequencing was naive CD4+ T cells from PBMCs. As for subset: CD45RA+ positively selected. Source of these receptors: a man aged 18 to 30 in good health. Some clones in this sample may be carry-over from other donors' samples.

This rearrangement joins TRBV6-4 to TRBJ2-2, with TRBD1 matching 7 bases. CDR3 length: 16 residues. Losses at the gene ends were 0 bases for V and 1 base for J; bases not matched to a gene: 2. Germline CDR1 and CDR2: MRHNA and SNTAGT. CDR3 coding DNA: TGTGCCAGCAGTGACTCGGGGACAGAGAACACCGGGGAGCTGTTTTTT. Amino acid sequence: CASSDSGTENTGELFF.

The genes are TRBV28 and TRBJ2-1; TRBD2 is a possible D gene (5 bases). Germline CDR1 reads MDHEN; CDR2 reads SYDVKM. CDR3 length: 15 residues. Trimming removed 6 bases at V and 9 bases at J, with 21 bases between. CDR3 in amino acids: CASRPLGGLRGEQFF. In nucleotides, the CDR3 is TGTGCCAGCAGGCCTCTAGGAGGCCTACGGGGTGAGCAGTTCTTC.

This rearrangement joins TRBV29-1 to TRBJ1-2, with D possibly being TRBD1 (5 bases). V was shortened by 4 bases and J by 8 bases, with 20 bases between the two germline ends. The CDR3 extends over 14 amino acids. CDR1 is SQVTM and CDR2 is ANQGSEA in the germline V gene. Here the CDR3 DNA reads TGCAGCGTTGGAGAGGGACTGCCCCTTGGAGGCTACACCTTC. Translation: CSVGEGLPLGGYTF.

J is TRBJ1-1 and V is TRBV9; 12 bases align to TRBD1. Per germline, CDR1 SGDLS and CDR2 YYNGEE. V was clipped by 0 bases and J by 4 bases; unmatched bases: 7. CDR3 length: 17 amino acids. CDR3 DNA: TGTGCCAGCAGCGTAGGTCGGGACAGGGGGCCGGGCACTGAAGCTTTCTTT. This gives the protein CASSVGRDRGPGTEAFF.

This chain links TRBV6-5 with TRBJ1-2, with no clear D. Trimming shortened V by 2 bases and J by 4 bases, and 5 bases separated the two germline ends. This CDR3 has 12 amino acids. Germline CDR1 reads MNHEY; CDR2 reads SVGAGI. DNA for the CDR3: TGTGCCAGCAGTTACGGACTCTATGGCTACACCTTC. Protein sequence: CASSYGLYGYTF.

In regard to this clone: This sample includes further DNA sequences coding for the same CDR3. V gene TRBV20-1 combines with J gene TRBJ1-1; D might be TRBD1 (6 bases). This CDR3 region has 11 residues. CDR1 DFQATT and CDR2 SNEGSKA come from the germline V gene (reference sequence). V was cut by 5 bases and J by 3 bases, with 7 bases left in between. As DNA, the CDR3 is TGCAGTGCTTCAGGGGACACTGAAGCTTTCTTT. It translates to CSASGDTEAFF.

V is TRBV5-4 and J is TRBJ2-7, with D maybe TRBD1 (5 bases). This CDR3 comprises 16 residues. Trimming shortened V by 0 bases and J by 2 bases, and 15 bases separated the two germline ends. The V gene's germline CDR1 is SGHNT and CDR2 YYREEE (reference sequence). This CDR3 reads CASSLEGSLATYEQYF. Here the CDR3 DNA reads TGTGCCAGCAGCTTGGAGGGGTCTTTAGCCACCTACGAGCAGTACTTC. The whole variable domain, filled in from reference TRBV5-4 and TRBJ2-7, reads ETGVTQSPTHLIKTRGQQVTLRCSSQSGHNTVSWYQQALGQGPQFIFQYYREEENGRGNFPPRFSGLQFPNYSSELNVNALELDDSALYLCASSLEGSLATYEQYFGPGTRLTVT.

Comments on this clone: The identical CDR3 is also encoded by other nucleotide sequences in the sample. J is TRBJ2-7 and V is TRBV7-8; D call uncertain. CDR1 and CDR2 (germline): SGHVS, FQNEAQ. The CDR3 contains 14 residues. V was cut by 0 bases and J by 4 bases, with 10 bases left in between. The CDR3 is CASSLATGTYEQYF. The CDR3 DNA is TGTGCCAGCAGCTTAGCGACGGGTACGTACGAGCAGTACTTC.

This clone has a handful of counts. V gene TRBV6-6 combines with J gene TRBJ1-5, with a tentative D call TRBD1 (5 bases). Trimming removed 6 bases from V and 1 base from J, with 13 bases in between. Looked up from germline, CDR1 is MNHNY and CDR2 is SVGAGI (reference sequence). This CDR3 is built from 15 residues. The CDR3: CASRYVGLSNQPQHF. The CDR3 region has the DNA TGTGCCAGCAGGTACGTGGGACTGAGCAATCAGCCCCAGCATTTT.

This clone was found once. This chain joins TRBV19 and TRBJ1-5, with a tentative D call TRBD1 (5 bases). CDR3 length: 20 residues. V was pared by 6 bases and J by 0 bases, with 27 bases between. The V gene's germline CDR1 is LNHDA and CDR2 SQIVND (reference sequence). The CDR3 protein is CASSRGRVNRSPHSNQPQHF. In DNA, the CDR3 is TGTGCCAGTAGCCGGGGACGGGTGAACCGAAGCCCGCATAGCAATCAGCCCCAGCATTTT.

The rearrangement uses TRBV5-1 and TRBJ2-1, with TRBD2 matching over 8 bases. Germline V gene lookup returns CDR1 SGHRS and CDR2 YFSETQ. CDR3 size: 14 residues. The trim removed 2 bases at V and 13 bases at J, leaving 11 bases unmatched. The CDR3 loop reads CASSFNTGGTRQFF. In DNA, the CDR3 is TGCGCCAGCAGCTTTAATACGGGAGGGACACGCCAGTTCTTC.

The genes are TRBV30 and TRBJ1-1; D is possibly TRBD1 (6 bases). Per germline, CDR1 GTSNPN and CDR2 SVGIG (reference sequence). Trimming stripped 3 bases from V and 4 bases from J, with 12 bases between. This CDR3 spans 13 amino acids. This CDR3 is CAWSIQGSTEAFF. DNA for the CDR3: TGTGCCTGGAGCATACAGGGATCCACTGAAGCTTTCTTT.

CDR3 sequence: CASTGTRLPQETQYF. The CDR3 nucleotides read TGTGCCAGCACCGGGACTAGGTTACCTCAAGAGACCCAGTACTTC. V gene TRBV28 combines with J gene TRBJ2-5; 8 nucleotides align to TRBD2. Germline loops: CDR1 MDHEN, CDR2 SYDVKM. The V and J ends lost 7 bases and 2 bases, in that order; junction bases with no gene match: 9. The CDR3 runs 15 residues.

The chain employs TRBV18 and TRBJ2-1, with D possibly matching TRBD2 (5 bases). Trimming took 2 bases from V and 7 from J, leaving 12 bases between them. The CDR3 runs 14 residues. The germline gives CDR1 KGHSH, CDR2 LQKENI. The chain's CDR3 is CASSPVPGSNEQFF. CDR3 nucleotides: TGTGCCAGCTCACCAGTTCCGGGGTCGAATGAGCAGTTCTTC. Together with reference TRBV18 and TRBJ2-1, the CDR3 gives the full variable domain: NAGVMQNPRHLVRRRGQEARLRCSPMKGHSHVYWYRQLPEEGLKFMVYLQKENIIDESGMPKERFSAEFPKEGPSILRIQQVVRGDSAAYFCASSPVPGSNEQFFGPGTRLTVL.

The count of this clone is one. J is TRBJ1-1 and V is TRBV2; possible D gene TRBD1, 6 bases. Germline values: CDR1 SNHLY, CDR2 FYNNEI. CDR3 length equals 16 residues. Trimming removed 1 base from V and 0 bases from J, with 12 bases in between. In nucleotides, the CDR3 is TGTGCCAGCAGTGAAGTGAGGGACACCGTGAACACTGAAGCTTTCTTT. It encodes CASSEVRDTVNTEAFF.

Worth noting for this clone: Other nucleotide sequences from this sample produce the same CDR3. The chain couples TRBV5-4 to TRBJ1-4; 10 positions agree with TRBD1. Trimming took 2 bases from V and 8 from J; bases not matched to a gene: 6. The CDR3 covers 15 residues. The V gene's germline CDR1 is SGHNT and CDR2 YYREEE (reference sequence). The DNA of the CDR3 is TGTGCCAGCAGCTTACGACAGGGGGCAGGAGAAAAACTGTTTTTT. Amino acid sequence: CASSLRQGAGEKLFF.

CDR3 sequence (DNA): TGTGCCAGCTCGCAAACCCGTCCGGGGCTAGGAGAGCAGTACTTC. As protein: CASSQTRPGLGEQYF. The V gene is TRBV18, the J gene TRBJ2-7; D may match TRBD1 or TRBD2 (5 bases each). The CDR3 extends over 15 amino acids. Per germline, CDR1 KGHSH and CDR2 LQKENI. Trimming left V 6 bases short and J 7 bases short, with 22 bases between.

This rearrangement joins TRBV20-1 to TRBJ1-1; 7 bases fit TRBD1. V lost 3 bases to trimming and J lost 8 bases; unmatched junction nucleotides: 3. The CDR3 is 11 amino acids. The germline CDR1 and CDR2 sequences are DFQATT and SNEGSKA (reference sequence). CDR3 DNA: TGCAGTGCTAGGAAGGACAGGGAAGCTTTCTTT. This translates into CSARKDREAFF.

The chain joins TRBV6-4 to TRBJ2-1; 7 nucleotides agree with TRBD2. Germline-derived CDR1 and CDR2 are MRHNA and SNTAGT. With 6 bases clipped from V and 1 base from J, the junction kept 12 bases outside the gene matches. This CDR3 contains 17 residues. In nucleotides, the CDR3 is TGTGCCAGCAGGGCCACCCGACTAGCCCCTTCCTACAATGAGCAGTTCTTC. Its protein product is CASRATRLAPSYNEQFF.

The chain links TRBV6-6 to TRBJ2-7; possibly TRBD1 for D (5 bases). Germline CDR1 reads MNHNY; CDR2 reads SVGAGI (reference sequence). V was pared by 6 bases and J by 5 bases, with 8 bases between. This CDR3 has 11 amino acids. DNA for the CDR3: TGTGCCAGCAGCAGGGAAAACGAGCAGTACTTC. This gives the protein CASSRENEQYF.

This clone occurred once. The chain links TRBV7-3 to TRBJ2-5, with no clear D. Germline V CDR1 and CDR2: SGHTA, FQGTGA. The CDR3 loop spans 12 amino acids. V was cut by 3 bases and J by 5 bases, with 7 bases left in between. CDR3: CASSFRLETQYF. CDR3 DNA sequence: TGTGCCAGCAGCTTCCGATTGGAGACCCAGTACTTC.

This sequence joins TRBV18 and TRBJ1-1; D remains ambiguous. Germline V lookup: CDR1 KGHSH, CDR2 LQKENI. CDR3 length: 17 amino acids. Trimming cost V 1 base and J 2 bases, with 17 bases left between them. The CDR3 region has the DNA TGTGCCAGCTCACCACGGGTAGTTCGGGTCTCCAACACTGAAGCTTTCTTT. Residues: CASSPRVVRVSNTEAFF.

This chain links TRBV5-6 with TRBJ1-1, with 7 nucleotides matching TRBD1. The CDR3 has 12 amino acids. Losses at the gene ends were 2 bases for V and 7 bases for J; bases not matched to a gene: 2. In germline, CDR1 is SGHDT, CDR2 YYEEEE. CDR3 coding DNA: TGTGCCAGCAGCTTCGACAGGGATGAAGCTTTCTTT. Encoded protein: CASSFDRDEAFF. The full variable domain, rest sourced from reference TRBV5-6 and TRBJ1-1, is DAGVTQSPTHLIKTRGQQVTLRCSPKSGHDTVSWYQQALGQGPQFIFQYYEEEERQRGNFPDRFSGHQFPNYSSELNVNALLLGDSALYLCASSFDRDEAFFGQGTRLTVV.

Concerning this clone: Distinct nucleotide sequences in the sample also encode this CDR3. The rearrangement joins TRBV7-2 to TRBJ1-2, with 9 bases identical to TRBD1. Germline V gives CDR1 SGHTA, CDR2 FQGNSA. The V gene end was trimmed by 5 bases and the J gene end by 1 base; junction bases not matched to a gene: 2. The CDR3 loop spans 14 amino acids. The chain's CDR3 is CASSPGQGNYGYTF. The CDR3 nucleotides are TGTGCCAGCAGCCCGGGACAGGGTAACTATGGCTACACCTTC.

The chain has TRBV28 and TRBJ2-6; 9 bases align to TRBD1. V lost 5 bases and J lost 4; bases outside the gene matches: 6. The CDR3 consists of 16 residues. CDR1 is MDHEN, CDR2 SYDVKM, per germline. Here the CDR3 reads CASSRGQGFGANVLTF. The CDR3 bases are TGTGCCAGCAGTAGGGGACAGGGATTCGGGGCCAACGTCCTGACTTTC.

The gene calls are TRBV7-3 and TRBJ1-2; D unresolved. Germline V lookup: CDR1 SGHTA, CDR2 FQGTGA. The germline V and J ends were trimmed by 0 bases and 8 bases, with 16 bases remaining between them. This CDR3 comprises 15 residues. The CDR3 bases are TGTGCCAGCAGCTTAACCCCGGGCAGGTCGGGGGGCTACACCTTC. Translating gives CASSLTPGRSGGYTF. Full variable domain (remainder filled in from reference TRBV7-3 and TRBJ1-2): GAGVSQTPSNKVTEKGKYVELRCDPISGHTALYWYRQSLGQGPEFLIYFQGTGAADDSGLPNDRFFAVRPEGSVSTLKIQRTERGDSAVYLCASSLTPGRSGGYTFGSGTRLTVV.

To note about this clone: Within the sample, other DNA sequences also encode this same CDR3. V gene TRBV7-9 combines with J gene TRBJ1-3; D uncertain. This CDR3 spans 13 amino acids. V lost 1 base and J lost 4, with 5 bases in between. CDR1 is SEHNR, CDR2 FQNEAQ, per germline (reference sequence). The CDR3 loop is CASSLVPGNTIYF. CDR3 coding DNA: TGTGCCAGCAGCTTAGTCCCGGGAAACACCATATATTTT.

The gene calls are TRBV9 and TRBJ2-1; 11 nucleotides line up with TRBD2. Germline CDR1 is SGDLS and CDR2 is YYNGEE. This CDR3 spans 16 amino acids. V was clipped by 4 bases and J by 4 bases; unmatched bases: 7. In DNA, the CDR3 is TGTGCCAGCAGCCCTCGACTAGCGGGAATTTACAATGAGCAGTTCTTC. Amino acids: CASSPRLAGIYNEQFF. Variable domain in full (rest from reference TRBV9 and TRBJ2-1): DSGVTQTPKHLITATGQRVTLRCSPRSGDLSVYWYQQSLDQGLQFLIQYYNGEERAKGNILERFSAQQFPDLHSELNLSSLELGDSALYFCASSPRLAGIYNEQFFGPGTRLTVL.

The rearrangement joins TRBV5-4 to TRBJ2-7; D call uncertain. Germline V gene data show CDR1 as SGHNT and CDR2 as YYREEE (reference sequence). Between the trimmed V and J ends, which lost 0 bases and 3 bases, there was a span of 16 bases. The CDR3 has 16 amino acids. The CDR3 spells CASSLEGSTRGYEQYF. The CDR3 coding sequence is TGTGCCAGCAGCTTGGAGGGCTCAACGCGAGGCTACGAGCAGTACTTC.

The chain joins TRBV18 to TRBJ2-5; D not certain. Germline V gene sequence: CDR1 KGHSH, CDR2 LQKENI. The V gene lost 3 bases and the J gene lost 0 bases, with 8 bases spanning the gap. The CDR3 length is 14 residues. The CDR3 loop is CASSPAMYQETQYF. The CDR3 DNA follows: TGTGCCAGCTCACCTGCTATGTACCAAGAGACCCAGTACTTC.

As concerns this clone: The same CDR3 is also encoded by other DNA sequences in this sample. The chain combines TRBV5-1 with TRBJ1-1; no clear D. Germline assignment: CDR1 SGHRS and CDR2 YFSETQ. CDR3 length: 14 residues. Deletions cut 0 bases from V and 1 base from J, with 7 bases between. CDR3: CASSLESRNTEAFF. The CDR3, as DNA: TGCGCCAGCAGCTTGGAGAGTCGGAACACTGAAGCTTTCTTT.